The 22 T cell receptor beta chains in this list originate from one sample, sequenced in a study of T cell clones after liver transplantation. Assay used: immunoSEQ multiplex PCR; TCRdb lists only in-frame clones, some missing. The sample has 68,000 or so clones, about four fifths seen once. The input for sequencing was CD4+ T cells from blood, taken before liver transplant. These receptors originate from a human donor who received a liver transplant.

The gene calls are TRBV29-1 and TRBJ1-4, with 7 bases lining up with TRBD1. This CDR3 has 14 amino acids. V lost 7 bases to trimming and J lost 13 bases; unmatched junction nucleotides: 18. The germline V gene encodes CDR1 SQVTM and CDR2 ANQGSEA. CDR3 bases: TGCAGCGGGGGGACAGATCAGGGAACTGGGCGACTGTTTTTT. Residues: CSGGTDQGTGRLFF.

By share, this clone counts as medium-sized. V is TRBV11-2 and J is TRBJ1-2; 10 bases are shared with TRBD1. The germline V gene has CDR1 SGHAT and CDR2 FQNNGV. The CDR3 covers 15 residues. With 3 bases clipped from V and 6 bases from J, the junction kept 7 bases outside the gene matches. CDR3 amino acids: CASSFIRGQGNGYTF. The DNA for the CDR3 is TGTGCCAGCAGCTTCATAAGGGGACAGGGGAATGGCTACACCTTC.

This clone was seen more than once but under ten times. The chain has TRBV29-1 and TRBJ2-1; TRBD1 agrees at 7 bases. This CDR3 spans 13 amino acids. V shed 5 bases, J shed 7 bases, and the junction held 8 bases outside the gene matches. CDR1 and CDR2 from the germline V gene are SQVTM and ANQGSEA. The CDR3 coding sequence is TGCAGCGTTAGTAGGGGGCGAGGGAATGAGCAGTTCTTC. It yields the protein CSVSRGRGNEQFF.

This clone is a singleton in its sample. The V gene is TRBV6-5, the J gene TRBJ1-2, with TRBD1 as a possible D gene (6 bases). The V gene's germline CDR1 is MNHEY and CDR2 SVGAGI. V was trimmed by 7 bases and J by 2 bases, leaving 17 bases between them. The CDR3 contains 15 residues. The CDR3 loop reads CASNYNWGANYGYTF. The CDR3 coding sequence is TGTGCCAGCAACTACAATTGGGGGGCGAACTATGGCTACACCTTC.

The gene calls are TRBV28 and TRBJ2-7; D ambiguous. The ends were cut back, 4 bases at V and 0 bases at J, with 7 bases in the middle. Per germline, CDR1 MDHEN and CDR2 SYDVKM. This CDR3 comprises 13 residues. The CDR3 nucleotides are TGTGCCAGCAGTTCAGCCGGCTCCTACGAGCAGTACTTC. Residues: CASSSAGSYEQYF.

This clone was seen more than once but under ten times. Other DNA sequences in the same sample also yield this CDR3. This chain uses TRBV6-1 with TRBJ1-1; unclear D gene. CDR1 MNHNS and CDR2 SASEGT come from the germline V gene. Trimming took off 1 base at V and 1 base at J, with 4 bases between the two ends. The CDR3 covers 13 residues. The CDR3 DNA is TGTGCCAGCAGTGAAGTTAGGAACACTGAAGCTTTCTTT. Its translation is CASSEVRNTEAFF.

This clone appeared once. This chain connects TRBV6-6 to TRBJ1-5, with a tentative D call TRBD1 (5 bases). The V gene lost 0 bases and the J gene lost 2 bases, with 11 bases spanning the gap. From germline, CDR1 is MNHNY and CDR2 SVGAGI (reference sequence). The CDR3 loop spans 16 amino acids. CDR3 sequence (DNA): TGTGCCAGCAGTTACTCGAGAGGGGCCGGCAATCAGCCCCAGCATTTT. Its protein product is CASSYSRGAGNQPQHF.

V gene TRBV6-5 combines with J gene TRBJ1-5; D uncertain. This CDR3 contains 14 residues. The germline V and J ends were trimmed by 4 bases and 3 bases, with 10 bases remaining between them. Germline CDR1 and CDR2: MNHEY and SVGAGI. The CDR3, as DNA: TGTGCCAGCAGTTCCCTCCGGCTCAATCAGCCCCAGCATTTT. It specifies CASSSLRLNQPQHF.

The chain employs TRBV29-1 and TRBJ2-7; TRBD1 matches at 8 bases. The V and J ends lost 4 bases and 1 base, in that order; junction bases with no gene match: 3. Germline V CDR1 and CDR2: SQVTM, ANQGSEA. The CDR3 runs to 13 residues. Here the CDR3 reads CSVAGQESYEQYF. In DNA, the CDR3 is TGCAGCGTTGCGGGACAGGAGTCCTACGAGCAGTACTTC.

The chain links TRBV19 to TRBJ2-7; 10 positions match TRBD2. CDR3 length: 14 amino acids. Trimming cost V 7 bases and J 6 bases; bases outside gene matches: 9. Per the germline V gene, CDR1 is LNHDA and CDR2 is SQIVND (reference sequence). Here the CDR3 reads CASNSGTSEAEQYF. DNA for the CDR3: TGTGCCAGTAACTCCGGGACTAGCGAGGCCGAGCAGTACTTC. Full variable domain (outside the CDR3, taken from reference TRBV19 and TRBJ2-7): DGGITQSPKYLFRKEGQNVTLSCEQNLNHDAMYWYRQDPGQGLRLIYYSQIVNDFQKGDIAEGYSVSREKKESFPLTVTSAQKNPTAFYLCASNSGTSEAEQYFGPGTRLTVT.

A few counts support this clone. CDR3 sequence: CASSQDGLAASWQYF. The CDR3 DNA reads TGCGCCAGCAGCCAAGATGGACTAGCCGCCTCGTGGCAGTACTTC. The rearrangement links TRBV4-1 to TRBJ2-7; the match to TRBD2 covers 8 bases. Germline V gives CDR1 MGHRA, CDR2 YSYEKL. CDR3 length: 15 residues. With 0 bases clipped from V and 9 bases from J, the junction kept 10 bases outside the gene matches.

This clone was observed a handful of times. J is TRBJ1-2 and V is TRBV28; D is possibly TRBD1 (6 bases). Deletions cut 7 bases from V and 4 bases from J, with 13 bases between. CDR1 and CDR2 (germline): MDHEN, SYDVKM. The CDR3 covers 13 residues. This CDR3 is CASTSDRSYGYTF. In DNA, the CDR3 is TGTGCCAGCACCTCAGACAGGTCCTATGGCTACACCTTC.

This chain links TRBV4-1 with TRBJ2-3, with D perhaps given as TRBD1 or TRBD2 (5 bases each). The CDR3 runs 15 residues. The germline V gene encodes CDR1 MGHRA and CDR2 YSYEKL. Trimming removed 4 bases from V and 1 base from J, with 12 bases in between. The CDR3 spells CASSRDGPGTDTQYF. DNA of the CDR3: TGCGCCAGCAGCCGGGACGGTCCGGGCACAGATACGCAGTATTTT.

V and J are TRBV16 and TRBJ2-3; no reliable D call. CDR1 is KGHSY, CDR2 FQNENV, per germline. Trimming cost V 2 bases and J 1 base, with 10 bases left between them. CDR3 length equals 15 residues. This chain's CDR3 is CASSQRSVGTDTQYF. CDR3 nucleotide sequence: TGTGCCAGCAGCCAAAGGAGTGTTGGCACAGATACGCAGTATTTT.

This clone was detected only once. The rearrangement links TRBV18 to TRBJ1-1, with 12 bases lining up with TRBD1. V shed 0 bases and J 10 bases; nucleotides not matched to a gene: 0. Germline V gene data show CDR1 as KGHSH and CDR2 as LQKENI. The CDR3 has 13 amino acids. CDR3 sequence (DNA): TGTGCCAGCTCACCACCGGGACAGGGGGCAGCTTTCTTT. Translating gives CASSPPGQGAAFF.

The CDR3 region has the DNA TGTGCCAGCTCACCACTCCGGAGCGGGAGAGTTGGAGATACGCAGTATTTT. Translated, it gives CASSPLRSGRVGDTQYF. The chain is built from TRBV18 and TRBJ2-3; 8 bases map to TRBD2. This CDR3 has 17 residues. Germline CDR1 and CDR2: KGHSH and LQKENI. After removal of 1 base from V and 5 bases from J, the junction contained 11 bases not matched to a gene.

The chain links TRBV14 to TRBJ2-5; TRBD2 agrees at 8 bases. The V gene's germline CDR1 is SGHDN and CDR2 FVKESK. This CDR3 spans 14 amino acids. Trimming removed 8 bases from V and 1 base from J; junction bases left unmatched: 6. CDR3 protein: CASRSSGIQETQYF. For the CDR3, the DNA is TGTGCCAGCCGCAGTAGCGGGATCCAAGAGACCCAGTACTTC. Combining the CDR3 with reference TRBV14 and TRBJ2-5 gives the whole variable domain EAGVTQFPSHSVIEKGQTVTLRCDPISGHDNLYWYRRVMGKEIKFLLHFVKESKQDESGMPNNRFLAERTGGTYSTLKVQPAELEDSGVYFCASRSSGIQETQYFGPGTRLLVL.

J is TRBJ2-3 and V is TRBV7-2; D is uncertain. The germline V gene has CDR1 SGHTA and CDR2 FQGNSA. The CDR3 is 13 amino acids. The V end lost 10 bases, the J end lost 1 base, and 12 bases lay between the germline ends. The CDR3 spells CATAFGGTDTQYF. Here the CDR3 DNA reads TGTGCCACAGCTTTTGGAGGCACAGATACGCAGTATTTT.

The chain links TRBV19 to TRBJ2-7; a possible D gene is TRBD1 (6 bases). Looked up from germline, CDR1 is LNHDA and CDR2 is SQIVND (reference sequence). The V gene lost 0 bases and the J gene lost 5 bases, with 14 bases spanning the gap. This CDR3 is built from 15 residues. In nucleotides, the CDR3 is TGTGCCAGTAGTATAGAGCTGCAGGGGTTCAACGAGCAGTACTTC. Its translation is CASSIELQGFNEQYF.

This clone was detected only once. The J gene is TRBJ2-5, the V gene TRBV2; 12 positions agree with TRBD2. V gave up 4 bases and J gave up 3 bases; unmatched junction bases: 9. The CDR3 covers 17 residues. The V gene's germline CDR1 is SNHLY and CDR2 FYNNEI. The chain's CDR3 is CASSASELAGGKETQYF. The CDR3 DNA reads TGTGCCAGCAGTGCCTCGGAACTAGCGGGAGGCAAAGAGACCCAGTACTTC. The variable domain in full, completed from reference TRBV2 and TRBJ2-5, reads EPEVTQTPSHQVTQMGQEVILRCVPISNHLYFYWYRQILGQKVEFLVSFYNNEISEKSEIFDDQFSVERPDGSNFTLKIRSTKLEDSAMYFCASSASELAGGKETQYFGPGTRLLVL.

The chain links TRBV7-2 to TRBJ1-1, with a weak D call TRBD1 (6 bases). Germline V lookup: CDR1 SGHTA, CDR2 FQGNSA. This CDR3 has 14 residues. The germline V and J ends were trimmed by 0 bases and 5 bases, with 10 bases remaining between them. The DNA of the CDR3 is TGTGCCAGCAGCTTAGCGGGGGGCTCTACTGAAGCTTTCTTT. Protein: CASSLAGGSTEAFF.

V gene TRBV28 combines with J gene TRBJ2-3, with TRBD2 matching over 12 bases. The CDR3 has 17 residues. CDR1 is MDHEN and CDR2 is SYDVKM in the germline V gene. J gave up 0 bases and V 4 bases, and 5 bases lay outside the gene matches. The CDR3 region has the DNA TGTGCCAGCAGTTCGCCCGGACTAGCGGGGAGCACAGATACGCAGTATTTT. It encodes CASSSPGLAGSTDTQYF.